A single sample is the source of the 7 T cell receptor beta chains below, sequenced in a study of T cells in Graves' hyperthyroidism and ophthalmopathy. Template material for amplifying TCR beta CDR3 regions consisted of RNA transcripts. HTBI primers were used for first-round RT-PCR of the TCR CDR3. TCRdb reprocessed the multiplex PCR reads with MiXCR, giving one entry per CDR3 protein. The sample holds about 210,000 distinct CDR3 sequences, 17% seen once. Sequenced sample: blood. These TCRs come from a man aged 45-65 years with Graves' hyperthyroidism.

The chain is built from TRBV5-6 and TRBJ2-6; no definite D call. Per the germline V gene, CDR1 is SGHDT and CDR2 is YYEEEE. V was cut by 2 bases and J by 2 bases, with 5 bases left in between. The CDR3 runs 14 residues. The CDR3 sequence: CASSFGTGANVLTF. The CDR3 DNA is TGTGCCAGCAGCTTTGGGACTGGGGCCAACGTCCTGACTTTC.

Many counts were recorded for this clonotype. The chain has TRBV7-9 and TRBJ2-3, with a tentative D call TRBD2 (5 bases). V lost 5 bases and J lost 6, with 12 bases in between. CDR3 length equals 13 residues. Germline values: CDR1 SEHNR, CDR2 FQNEAQ (reference sequence). The CDR3 loop reads CASSPPERDTQYF. The DNA for the CDR3 is TGTGCCAGCAGCCCACCGGAGCGGGATACGCAGTATTTT.

This clonotype was observed many times. This sequence joins TRBV3-1 and TRBJ2-7; tentatively, D is TRBD1 (5 bases). Trimming stripped 0 bases from V and 0 bases from J, with 12 bases between. Germline V CDR1 and CDR2: LGHDT, YNNKEL (reference sequence). This CDR3 contains 16 residues. In DNA form, the CDR3 reads TGTGCCAGCAGCCAAGAATCCGGACATAGCTCCTACGAGCAGTACTTC. Protein: CASSQESGHSSYEQYF.

This clonotype showed up many times. The chain uses TRBV28 and TRBJ2-3; TRBD2 agrees at 10 bases. Per germline, CDR1 MDHEN and CDR2 SYDVKM. The CDR3 consists of 17 residues. With 4 bases clipped from V and 4 bases from J, the junction kept 11 bases outside the gene matches. The CDR3 loop reads CASSSLLLAGDPDTQYF. The DNA of the CDR3 is TGTGCCAGCAGTTCTCTACTCCTAGCGGGAGATCCAGATACGCAGTATTTT.

This clonotype was picked up many times. The chain is built from TRBV28 and TRBJ2-7, with 9 bases that match TRBD2. The trim removed 7 bases at V and 0 bases at J, leaving 4 bases unmatched. Germline lookup yields CDR1 MDHEN and CDR2 SYDVKM. The CDR3 is 14 residues long. The CDR3 DNA is TGTGCCAGCAATGTAGCGGGAGCCTCCTACGAGCAGTACTTC. Translated, it gives CASNVAGASYEQYF.

This clonotype was seen only a few times. The rearrangement uses TRBV12-5 and TRBJ2-3, with 8 bases identical to TRBD1. The J segment lost 2 bases and the V segment lost 1 base, leaving 5 bases of the junction unmatched. The CDR3 is 16 residues long. CDR1 is LGHNT and CDR2 is FRNRAP in the germline V gene. The CDR3 DNA reads TGTGCTAGTGGTTTGGGGCAGGGGGCGTACACAGATACGCAGTATTTT. Protein: CASGLGQGAYTDTQYF.

This clonotype was picked up many times. The V and J genes are TRBV5-5 and TRBJ1-5; D unresolved. CDR3 length: 14 amino acids. V lost 2 bases to trimming and J lost 0 bases, with 6 bases between them. In germline, CDR1 is SGHKS, CDR2 YYEKEE (reference sequence). In DNA, the CDR3 is TGTGCCAGCAGCTTCTTCGATAGCAATCAGCCCCAGCATTTT. It codes for CASSFFDSNQPQHF.